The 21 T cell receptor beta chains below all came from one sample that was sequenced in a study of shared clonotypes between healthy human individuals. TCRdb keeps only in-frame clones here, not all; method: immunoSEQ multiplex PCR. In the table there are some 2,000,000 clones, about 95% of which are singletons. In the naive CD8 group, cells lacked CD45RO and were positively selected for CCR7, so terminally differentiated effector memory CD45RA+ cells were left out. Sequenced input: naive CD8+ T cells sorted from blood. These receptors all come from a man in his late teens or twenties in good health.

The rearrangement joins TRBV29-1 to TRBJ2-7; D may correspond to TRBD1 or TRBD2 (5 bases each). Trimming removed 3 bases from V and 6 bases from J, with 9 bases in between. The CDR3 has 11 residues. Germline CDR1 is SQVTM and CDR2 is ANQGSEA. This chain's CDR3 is CSVDGAGEQYF. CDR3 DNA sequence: TGCAGCGTTGACGGGGCCGGCGAGCAGTACTTC.

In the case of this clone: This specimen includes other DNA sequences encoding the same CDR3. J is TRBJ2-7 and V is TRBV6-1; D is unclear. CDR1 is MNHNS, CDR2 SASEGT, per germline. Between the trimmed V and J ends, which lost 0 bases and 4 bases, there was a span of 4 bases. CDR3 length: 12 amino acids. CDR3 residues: CASSEAAYEQYF. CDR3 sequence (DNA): TGTGCCAGCAGTGAAGCGGCGTACGAGCAGTACTTC.

This CDR3 is CASSFTGGWNTGELFF. Written as DNA, the CDR3 is TGTGCCAGCAGCTTTACTGGGGGTTGGAACACCGGGGAGCTGTTTTTT. The chain carries TRBV5-6 and TRBJ2-2; D tentatively fits TRBD1 or TRBD2 (5 bases each). Germline V gene lookup returns CDR1 SGHDT and CDR2 YYEEEE. Trimming took off 2 bases at V and 1 base at J, with 12 bases between the two ends. CDR3 size: 16 residues.

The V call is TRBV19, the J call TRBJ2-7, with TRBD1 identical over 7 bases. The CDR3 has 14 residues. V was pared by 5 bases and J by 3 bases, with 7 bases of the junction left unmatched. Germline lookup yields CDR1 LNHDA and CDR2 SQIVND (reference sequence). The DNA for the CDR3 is TGTGCCAGTAGTTCGAGGACAGGTCTCTACGAGCAGTACTTC. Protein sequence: CASSSRTGLYEQYF. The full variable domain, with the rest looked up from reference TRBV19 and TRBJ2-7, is DGGITQSPKYLFRKEGQNVTLSCEQNLNHDAMYWYRQDPGQGLRLIYYSQIVNDFQKGDIAEGYSVSREKKESFPLTVTSAQKNPTAFYLCASSSRTGLYEQYFGPGTRLTVT.

CDR3 in amino acids: CASSLGQGAPGYTF. The CDR3 nucleotides read TGTGCCAGCAGCTTGGGACAGGGGGCTCCAGGCTACACCTTC. The V call is TRBV5-6, the J call TRBJ1-2; TRBD1 aligns across 10 bases. This CDR3 region has 14 residues. The germline CDR1 and CDR2 sequences are SGHDT and YYEEEE. The V segment lost 0 bases and the J segment 8 bases; nucleotides outside the gene matches: 4.

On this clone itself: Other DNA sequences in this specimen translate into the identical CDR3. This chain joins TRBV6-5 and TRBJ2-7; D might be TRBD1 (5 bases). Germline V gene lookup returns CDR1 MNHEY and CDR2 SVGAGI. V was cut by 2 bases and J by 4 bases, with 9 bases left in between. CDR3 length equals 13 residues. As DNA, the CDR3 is TGTGCCAGCAGTTACGACAGATCTTACGAGCAGTACTTC. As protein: CASSYDRSYEQYF.

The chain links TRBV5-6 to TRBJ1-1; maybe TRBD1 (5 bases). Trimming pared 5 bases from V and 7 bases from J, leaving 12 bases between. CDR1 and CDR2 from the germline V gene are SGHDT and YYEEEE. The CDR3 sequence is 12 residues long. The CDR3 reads CASRQGGHEAFF. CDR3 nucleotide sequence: TGTGCCAGCAGGCAAGGAGGACATGAAGCTTTCTTT.

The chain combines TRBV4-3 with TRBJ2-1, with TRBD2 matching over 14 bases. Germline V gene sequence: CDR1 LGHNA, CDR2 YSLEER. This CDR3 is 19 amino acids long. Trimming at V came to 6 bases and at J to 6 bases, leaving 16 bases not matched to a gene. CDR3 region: CASSPNPGLAGEGGNEQFF. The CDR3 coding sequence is TGCGCCAGCAGTCCTAATCCGGGACTAGCGGGAGAGGGAGGCAATGAGCAGTTCTTC.

The CDR3 nucleotides read TGCGCCAGCAGCCACTCTCTAGCGGGATGGACAGATACGCAGTATTTT. It codes for CASSHSLAGWTDTQYF. The chain couples TRBV4-3 to TRBJ2-3, with TRBD2 matching over 9 bases. The CDR3 sequence is 16 residues long. Germline CDR1 is LGHNA and CDR2 is YSLEER. V trimming: 3 bases; J trimming: 3 bases; junction bases outside the gene matches: 7.

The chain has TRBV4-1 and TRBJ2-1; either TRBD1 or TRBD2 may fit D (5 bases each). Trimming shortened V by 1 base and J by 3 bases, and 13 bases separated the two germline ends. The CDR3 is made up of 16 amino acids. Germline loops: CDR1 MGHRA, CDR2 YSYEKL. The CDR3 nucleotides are TGCGCCAGCAGCCAAGGGGACCTCCTGAACTACAATGAGCAGTTCTTC. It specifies CASSQGDLLNYNEQFF.

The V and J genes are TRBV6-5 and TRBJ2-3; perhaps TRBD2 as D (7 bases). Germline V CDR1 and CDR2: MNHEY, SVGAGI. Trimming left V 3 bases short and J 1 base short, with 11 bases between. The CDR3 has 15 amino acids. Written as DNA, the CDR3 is TGTGCCAGCAGTTATGCGGGGGCCGGCACAGATACGCAGTATTTT. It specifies CASSYAGAGTDTQYF.

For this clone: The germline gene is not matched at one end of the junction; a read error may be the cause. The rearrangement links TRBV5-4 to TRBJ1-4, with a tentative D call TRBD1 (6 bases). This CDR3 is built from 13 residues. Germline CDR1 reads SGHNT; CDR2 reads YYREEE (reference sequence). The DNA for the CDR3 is TGTGCCAGCAGCGAGGACAGTCTTGAAGAACTGTTTTTT. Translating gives CASSEDSLEELFF.

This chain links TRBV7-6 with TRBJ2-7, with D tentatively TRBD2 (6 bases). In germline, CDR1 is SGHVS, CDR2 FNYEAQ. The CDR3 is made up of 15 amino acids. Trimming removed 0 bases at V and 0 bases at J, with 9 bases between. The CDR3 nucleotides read TGTGCCAGCAGCTTAGCCCTAGCGTCCTCCTACGAGCAGTACTTC. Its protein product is CASSLALASSYEQYF.

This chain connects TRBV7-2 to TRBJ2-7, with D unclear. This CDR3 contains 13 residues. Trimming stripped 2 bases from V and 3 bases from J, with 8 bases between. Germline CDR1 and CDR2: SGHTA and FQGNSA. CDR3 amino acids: CASSLTAYYEQYF. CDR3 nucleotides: TGTGCCAGCAGCTTAACAGCGTACTACGAGCAGTACTTC. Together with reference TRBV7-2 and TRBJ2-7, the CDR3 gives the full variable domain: GAGVSQSPSNKVTEKGKDVELRCDPISGHTALYWYRQSLGQGLEFLIYFQGNSAPDKSGLPSDRFSAERTGGSVSTLTIQRTQQEDSAVYLCASSLTAYYEQYFGPGTRLTVT.

The CDR3 sequence: CASSYQRGGYNEQFF. CDR3 in DNA: TGTGCCAGCAGTTACCAGCGGGGTGGGTACAATGAGCAGTTCTTC. J is TRBJ2-1 and V is TRBV6-6, with 7 bases lining up with TRBD2. The germline gives CDR1 MNHNY, CDR2 SVGAGI (reference sequence). The CDR3 is made up of 15 amino acids. J gave up 4 bases and V 2 bases, and 5 bases lay outside the gene matches.

CDR3 loop: CASSDLGQAGFEETQYF. For the CDR3, the DNA is TGTGCCAGCAGTGACTTAGGCCAGGCGGGATTTGAAGAGACCCAGTACTTC. The J gene is TRBJ2-5, the V gene TRBV6-4, with a possible D match to TRBD2 (6 bases). V was shortened by 1 base and J by 3 bases, with 18 bases between the two germline ends. The CDR3 is 17 amino acids. Germline CDR1 reads MRHNA; CDR2 reads SNTAGT.

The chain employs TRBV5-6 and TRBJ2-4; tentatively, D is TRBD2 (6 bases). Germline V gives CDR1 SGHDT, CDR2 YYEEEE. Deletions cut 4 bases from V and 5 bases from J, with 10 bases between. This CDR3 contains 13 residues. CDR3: CASSRASENIQYF. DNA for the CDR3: TGTGCCAGCAGCCGAGCTAGCGAAAACATTCAGTACTTC.

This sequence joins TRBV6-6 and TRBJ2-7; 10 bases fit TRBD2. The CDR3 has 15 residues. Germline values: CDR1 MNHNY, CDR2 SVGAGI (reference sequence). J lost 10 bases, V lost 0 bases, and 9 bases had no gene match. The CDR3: CASSYSVTSGEAQYF. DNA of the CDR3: TGTGCCAGCAGTTACTCTGTCACTAGCGGGGAGGCCCAGTACTTC.

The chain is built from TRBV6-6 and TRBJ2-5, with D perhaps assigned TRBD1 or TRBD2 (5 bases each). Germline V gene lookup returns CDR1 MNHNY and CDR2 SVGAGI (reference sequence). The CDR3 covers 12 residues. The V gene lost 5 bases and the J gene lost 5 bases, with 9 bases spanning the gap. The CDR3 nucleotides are TGTGCCAGCAGTACCGAGGGGGAGACCCAGTACTTC. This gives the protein CASSTEGETQYF.

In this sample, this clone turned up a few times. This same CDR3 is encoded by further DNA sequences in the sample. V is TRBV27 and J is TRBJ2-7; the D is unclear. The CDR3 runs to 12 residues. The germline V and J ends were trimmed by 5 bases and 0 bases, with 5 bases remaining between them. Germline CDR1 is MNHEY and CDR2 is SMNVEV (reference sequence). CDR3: CASSPLSYEQYF. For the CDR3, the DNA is TGTGCCAGCAGTCCCCTCTCCTACGAGCAGTACTTC.

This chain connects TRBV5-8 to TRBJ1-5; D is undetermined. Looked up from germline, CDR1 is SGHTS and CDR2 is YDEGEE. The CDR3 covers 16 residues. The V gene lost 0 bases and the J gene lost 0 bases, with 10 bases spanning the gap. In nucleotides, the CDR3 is TGTGCCAGCAGCTTGGTTCCCAGTTATAGCAATCAGCCCCAGCATTTT. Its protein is CASSLVPSYSNQPQHF.